A single sample is the source of the 23 T cell receptor beta chains below, sequenced in a study of cytomegalovirus exposure and HLA in healthy donors. PCR primers comprised 60 Vbeta and 13 Jbeta primers. Clones were read by immunoSEQ multiplex PCR, and TCRdb kept only the in-frame ones, dropping some. Counted here are approximately 260,000 clones, around four fifths occurring once; the ten biggest clones make up approximately 2%. Material: PBMCs. Receptors originate from a middle-aged woman in good health and CMV-seropositive.

The J gene is TRBJ2-7, the V gene TRBV25-1, with D possibly TRBD2 on 6 matching bases. This CDR3 is built from 11 residues. Trimming left V 4 bases short and J 8 bases short, with 9 bases between. Germline CDR1 is MGHDK and CDR2 is SYGVNS. The CDR3 loop is CASSGGGKQYF. The CDR3 DNA follows: TGTGCCAGCAGTGGGGGAGGAAAGCAGTACTTC.

The V and J genes are TRBV7-8 and TRBJ2-1; D is possibly TRBD2 (6 bases). Deletions cut 5 bases from V and 3 bases from J, with 20 bases between. CDR1 and CDR2 from the germline V gene are SGHVS and FQNEAQ. The CDR3 is 17 residues long. CDR3 DNA: TGTGCCAGCAGCCCCTTGGCGGGGATGGGGTTCTACAATGAGCAGTTCTTC. It translates to CASSPLAGMGFYNEQFF.

The chain has TRBV30 and TRBJ2-5; possible D gene TRBD2, 6 bases. This CDR3 region has 14 residues. With 0 bases removed from V and 5 bases from J, the gap between germline ends came to 13 bases. Germline V lookup: CDR1 GTSNPN, CDR2 SVGIG (reference sequence). CDR3 residues: CAWSVRRAGETQYF. DNA of the CDR3: TGTGCCTGGAGTGTACGCAGGGCGGGGGAGACCCAGTACTTC.

The chain links TRBV11-2 to TRBJ2-7; TRBD2 agrees at 14 bases. Trimming removed 4 bases from V and 5 bases from J; junction bases left unmatched: 4. The CDR3 consists of 15 residues. Germline loops: CDR1 SGHAT, CDR2 FQNNGV. In DNA, the CDR3 is TGTGCCAGCAGCTCCTTGGGACTAGCGGGAGACGAGCAGTACTTC. Translated: CASSSLGLAGDEQYF.

V gene TRBV7-3 combines with J gene TRBJ2-2; 8 positions agree with TRBD2. The CDR3 loop spans 16 amino acids. In germline, CDR1 is SGHTA, CDR2 FQGTGA. V lost 5 bases, J lost 2 bases, and 7 bases stayed unmatched. In DNA, the CDR3 is TGTGCCAGCAGCACCTGGACTAGCCTCAACACCGGGGAGCTGTTTTTT. Its translation: CASSTWTSLNTGELFF. Drawing the rest from reference TRBV7-3 and TRBJ2-2, the complete variable domain is GAGVSQTPSNKVTEKGKYVELRCDPISGHTALYWYRQSLGQGPEFLIYFQGTGAADDSGLPNDRFFAVRPEGSVSTLKIQRTERGDSAVYLCASSTWTSLNTGELFFGEGSRLTVL.

The genes are TRBV6-5 and TRBJ2-3; 9 bases are a match to TRBD2. CDR1 is MNHEY, CDR2 SVGAGI, per germline. The J segment lost 6 bases and the V segment lost 6 bases, leaving 7 bases of the junction unmatched. There are 14 residues in the CDR3. CDR3 DNA: TGTGCCAGCAGAGGACTAGCGTTGGGGGATACGCAGTATTTT. The encoded protein is CASRGLALGDTQYF.

This clone occurred a few times. J is TRBJ2-5 and V is TRBV6-4, with TRBD2 matching 8 bases. Per the germline V gene, CDR1 is MRHNA and CDR2 is SNTAGT. This CDR3 spans 15 amino acids. J gave up 2 bases and V 4 bases, and 6 bases lay outside the gene matches. In DNA, the CDR3 is TGTGCCAGCAGTGGCACTAGCGGCAAACAAGAGACCCAGTACTTC. Its protein product is CASSGTSGKQETQYF.

This chain joins TRBV6-6 and TRBJ1-1; 7 bases align to TRBD1. CDR1 and CDR2 from the germline V gene are MNHNY and SVGAGI (reference sequence). This CDR3 is 13 amino acids long. V was pared by 0 bases and J by 8 bases, with 3 bases of the junction left unmatched. This CDR3 reads CASSYSSGQEAFF. As DNA, the CDR3 is TGTGCCAGCAGTTACTCCTCGGGACAGGAAGCTTTCTTT.

The chain is built from TRBV2 and TRBJ1-2; the match to TRBD1 covers 9 bases. This CDR3 spans 13 amino acids. CDR1 is SNHLY and CDR2 is FYNNEI in the germline V gene. Trimming at V came to 6 bases and at J to 7 bases, leaving 6 bases not matched to a gene. CDR3 amino acids: CASSGQGLSGYTF. The CDR3 DNA follows: TGTGCCAGCAGCGGACAGGGGCTTAGTGGCTACACCTTC.

The chain employs TRBV5-1 and TRBJ2-7; 10 nucleotides align to TRBD2. The V segment lost 2 bases and the J segment 3 bases; nucleotides outside the gene matches: 11. The V gene's germline CDR1 is SGHRS and CDR2 YFSETQ. The CDR3 is 17 residues long. CDR3 DNA: TGCGCCAGCAGCTTCCAGGGGTCTAGCGGGAGATTCTACGAGCAGTACTTC. It codes for CASSFQGSSGRFYEQYF.

Note on this clone: The junction departs from germline at one end; a sequencing error may be responsible. The chain has TRBV7-9 and TRBJ1-4; D perhaps matches TRBD1 (5 bases). CDR3 size: 15 residues. Germline CDR1 and CDR2: SEHNR and FQNEAQ (reference sequence). In DNA form, the CDR3 reads TGTTCCAGCAGCTACCCGGACACACAGACTGAAAAACTGTTTTTT. Translating gives CSSSYPDTQTEKLFF.

The genes are TRBV5-1 and TRBJ2-5; 7 bases agree with TRBD2. V shed 4 bases and J 5 bases; nucleotides not matched to a gene: 11. CDR1 is SGHRS and CDR2 is YFSETQ in the germline V gene. This CDR3 comprises 15 residues. The DNA for the CDR3 is TGCGCCAGCAGCACCGGACTAGTTCGGGTTGAGACCCAGTACTTC. It yields the protein CASSTGLVRVETQYF. The entire variable domain, with the rest obtained from reference TRBV5-1 and TRBJ2-5, is as follows: KAGVTQTPRYLIKTRGQQVTLSCSPISGHRSVSWYQQTPGQGLQFLFEYFSETQRNKGNFPGRFSGRQFSNSRSEMNVSTLELGDSALYLCASSTGLVRVETQYFGPGTRLLVL.

The rearrangement joins TRBV5-4 to TRBJ2-2, with TRBD1 identical over 7 bases. Germline loops: CDR1 SGHNT, CDR2 YYREEE (reference sequence). The CDR3 runs 15 residues. V dropped 6 bases and J dropped 0; count of bases not matched to a gene: 5. CDR3 in amino acids: CASKPGQSNTGELFF. The CDR3, as DNA: TGTGCCAGCAAACCGGGACAGTCGAACACCGGGGAGCTGTTTTTT.

J is TRBJ2-5 and V is TRBV28; 7 bases agree with TRBD2. The J call may be mistaken, given a closer DNA end match to TRBJ2-7. CDR1 MDHEN and CDR2 SYDVKM come from the germline V gene. This CDR3 has 15 amino acids. The chain's CDR3 is CASTESGRESYEQYF. The DNA for the CDR3 is TGTGCCAGCACTGAAAGTGGGAGGGAGTCCTACGAGCAGTACTTC.

The CDR3 DNA reads as TGCGCCAGCAGCCAACGGGACAGGACCGAGGATGAGCAGTTCTTC. It codes for CASSQRDRTEDEQFF. The chain employs TRBV4-3 and TRBJ2-1; 8 bases align to TRBD1. The trim removed 2 bases at V and 8 bases at J, leaving 8 bases unmatched. The CDR3 is 15 residues long. CDR1 and CDR2 from the germline V gene are LGHNA and YSLEER.

CDR3 sequence (DNA): TGTGCCAGCAGCGCTCGGTCGGGAAGGGGCTACACCTTC. Protein sequence: CASSARSGRGYTF. The rearrangement links TRBV9 to TRBJ1-2, with no clear D. This CDR3 is 13 amino acids long. Trimming removed 3 bases at V and 8 bases at J, with 14 bases between. CDR1 is SGDLS and CDR2 is YYNGEE in the germline V gene.

This clone was observed a few times. V and J are TRBV27 and TRBJ2-5, with D maybe TRBD2 (5 bases). The J call may be in error: the DNA end matches TRBJ2-7 better. Germline V CDR1 and CDR2: MNHEY, SMNVEV (reference sequence). There are 14 residues in the CDR3. The CDR3 region has the DNA TGTGCCAGCAGTAGGGAGAGTTTCTCCTACGAGCAGTACTTC. It translates to CASSRESFSYEQYF.

The V and J genes are TRBV29-1 and TRBJ2-5; 8 nucleotides align to TRBD2. CDR3 length equals 14 residues. Germline CDR1 is SQVTM and CDR2 is ANQGSEA. Germline trimming cut 6 bases from V and 7 bases from J; bases unmatched to any gene: 13. CDR3: CSVATSGSSGTQYF. In DNA, the CDR3 is TGCAGCGTCGCCACAAGCGGGAGCTCGGGGACCCAGTACTTC.

This clone is a singleton in its sample. J is TRBJ2-3 and V is TRBV9; a weak D match, TRBD1 (6 bases). The CDR3 length is 16 residues. V was pared by 4 bases and J by 1 base, with 16 bases between. Germline V lookup: CDR1 SGDLS, CDR2 YYNGEE. The CDR3 region has the DNA TGTGCCAGCAGCTTAACGACAGGAACGGGCACAGATACGCAGTATTTT. Its translation is CASSLTTGTGTDTQYF. The whole variable domain, filled in from reference TRBV9 and TRBJ2-3, reads DSGVTQTPKHLITATGQRVTLRCSPRSGDLSVYWYQQSLDQGLQFLIQYYNGEERAKGNILERFSAQQFPDLHSELNLSSLELGDSALYFCASSLTTGTGTDTQYFGPGTRLTVL.

The chain has TRBV12-5 and TRBJ2-3; 12 bases are shared with TRBD2. Trimming took 0 bases from V and 2 from J; bases not matched to a gene: 3. Germline CDR1 LGHNT, CDR2 FRNRAP. The CDR3 totals 17 residues. Here the CDR3 DNA reads TGTGCTAGTGGTTTGGTATGGACTAGCGGGACCACAGATACGCAGTATTTT. Its protein product is CASGLVWTSGTTDTQYF.

The chain recombines TRBV21-1 with TRBJ2-7; the table's D call, TRBD2, has no DNA check behind it. TRBV21-1 is a known pseudogene. This CDR3 is built from 17 residues. CDR3 bases: TGTGCCAGCAGCTACCTTATCCAGGTGGGGGGGAGCTACGAGCAGTACTTC. Amino acid sequence: CASSYLIQVGGSYEQYF.

The J gene is TRBJ2-7, the V gene TRBV11-1; TRBD1 agrees at 11 bases. With V trimmed by 0 bases and J by 6 bases, 4 bases remained unmatched. CDR1 and CDR2 (germline): SGHAT, FQDESV (reference sequence). CDR3 length: 15 amino acids. The CDR3 nucleotides are TGTGCCAGCAGCTTAGCGGACGGGACAGGGGGCGAGCAGTACTTC. As protein: CASSLADGTGGEQYF.

Comment on this clone: This sample also contains other DNA sequences that code for the same CDR3. The V gene is TRBV28, the J gene TRBJ1-1; D may be TRBD1 (6 bases). In germline, CDR1 is MDHEN, CDR2 SYDVKM. The CDR3 covers 13 residues. The ends were cut back, 6 bases at V and 0 bases at J, with 8 bases in the middle. The CDR3 region is CASRTGLNTEAFF. In DNA, the CDR3 is TGTGCCAGCAGAACAGGGTTGAACACTGAAGCTTTCTTT.